This T cell receptor (beta chain) was recorded in a study of OX40 agonist ivuxolimab in advanced cancers. Study details: At doses from 0.01 to 10 mg/kg, patients were given intravenous ivuxolimab every 2 weeks. Age averaged about 66 years (range roughly 20 to 90), and 82.7% were male. Three patients showed partial responses: one hepatocellular carcinoma and two cutaneous melanoma cases.

Concerning this clone itself: Its antigen is unknown.

The CDR3 covers 14 residues. Trimming took 7 bases from V and 3 from J, leaving 16 bases between them. Germline CDR1 reads LNHDA; CDR2 reads SQIVND (reference sequence). Study-wide results and limits: Relative to CD4+, CD8+ T cells held more expanded clones on average.

Here immunoSEQ multiplex PCR was the method, and the copy in TCRdb shows in-frame clones only, minus some. The repertoire holds 60,000 to 90,000 clones, about 88% seen once, with 0.3% to 0.4% in the top ten. Sample: CD4+ or CD8+ T cells sorted from blood, taken in a trial of the OX40 agonist ivuxolimab. The clonotype comes from an adult with an advanced solid tumor such as melanoma, head and neck, liver or kidney cancer. The chain joins TRBV19 to TRBJ2-7; D possibly corresponds to TRBD2 (6 bases). CDR3: CASTPGGKDYEQYF. CDR3 coding DNA: TGTGCCAGTACCCCCGGAGGGAAGGACTACGAGCAGTACTTC.